Given below is one T cell receptor beta chain in context. This sample stems from a study of immune characterization of retroperitoneal liposarcoma. TCRdb ran MiXCR on the PCR reads and lists one entry per CDR3 protein. The sample yields 11,000 or so distinct CDR3 sequences, roughly half seen once. The CDR3 sequence is 14 residues long. Germline assignment: CDR1 SGHTA and CDR2 FQGNSA. V lost 7 bases to trimming and J lost 1 base, with 13 bases between them. The chain couples TRBV7-2 to TRBJ1-1; unclear D gene. The sequencing input was tumor tissue. The sequence was obtained from a female donor with retroperitoneal liposarcoma. CDR3 region: CASTPSLENTEAFF. CDR3 sequence (DNA): TGTGCCAGCACCCCAAGTCTGGAGAACACTGAAGCTTTCTTT.